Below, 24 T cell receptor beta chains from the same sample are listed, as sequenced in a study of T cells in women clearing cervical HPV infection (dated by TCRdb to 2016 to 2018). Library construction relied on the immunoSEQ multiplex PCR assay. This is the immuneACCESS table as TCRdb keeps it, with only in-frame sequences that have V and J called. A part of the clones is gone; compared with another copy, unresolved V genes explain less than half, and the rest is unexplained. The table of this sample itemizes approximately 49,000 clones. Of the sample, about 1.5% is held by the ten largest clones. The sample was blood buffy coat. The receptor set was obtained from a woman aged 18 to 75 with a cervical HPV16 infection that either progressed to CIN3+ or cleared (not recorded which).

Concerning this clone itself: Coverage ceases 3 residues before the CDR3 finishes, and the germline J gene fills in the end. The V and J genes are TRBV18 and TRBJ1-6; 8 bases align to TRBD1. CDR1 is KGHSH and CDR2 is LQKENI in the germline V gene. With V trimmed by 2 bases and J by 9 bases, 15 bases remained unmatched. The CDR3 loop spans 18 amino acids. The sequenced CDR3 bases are TGTGCCAGCTCACCAACCCCCAGGGGGCTCGTGCCGCCTTCACCC. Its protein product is CASSPTPRGLVPPSP. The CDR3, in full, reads CASSPTPRGLVPPSPLHF. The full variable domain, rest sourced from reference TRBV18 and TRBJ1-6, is NAGVMQNPRHLVRRRGQEARLRCSPMKGHSHVYWYRQLPEEGLKFMVYLQKENIIDESGMPKERFSAEFPKEGPSILRIQQVVRGDSAAYFCASSPTPRGLVPPSPLHFGNGTRLTVT.

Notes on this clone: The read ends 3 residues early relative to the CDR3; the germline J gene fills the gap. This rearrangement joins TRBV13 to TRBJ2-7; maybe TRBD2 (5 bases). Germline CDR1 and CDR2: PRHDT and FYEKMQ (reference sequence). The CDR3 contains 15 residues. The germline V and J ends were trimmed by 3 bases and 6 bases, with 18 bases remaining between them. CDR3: CASSLTSGNKGEQYF. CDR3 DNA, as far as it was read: TGTGCCAGCAGCTTGACCTCGGGGAATAAGGGCGAG.

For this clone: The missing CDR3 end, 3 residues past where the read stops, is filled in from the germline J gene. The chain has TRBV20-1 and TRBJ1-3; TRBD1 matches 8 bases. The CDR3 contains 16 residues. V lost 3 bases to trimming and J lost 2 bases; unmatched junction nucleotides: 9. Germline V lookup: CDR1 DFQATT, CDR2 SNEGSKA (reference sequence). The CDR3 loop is CSASPIDRGTGNTIYF. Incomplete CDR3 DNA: TGCAGTGCTAGCCCGATCGACAGGGGAACTGGAAACACC.

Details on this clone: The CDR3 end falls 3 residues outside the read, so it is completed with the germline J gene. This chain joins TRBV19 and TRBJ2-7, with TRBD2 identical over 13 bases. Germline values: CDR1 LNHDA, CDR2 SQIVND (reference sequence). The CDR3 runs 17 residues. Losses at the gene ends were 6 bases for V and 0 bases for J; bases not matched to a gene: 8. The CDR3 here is CASSQGTSGTFSYEQYF. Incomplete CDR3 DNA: TGTGCCAGTAGCCAAGGGACTAGCGGGACCTTCTCCTACGAG.

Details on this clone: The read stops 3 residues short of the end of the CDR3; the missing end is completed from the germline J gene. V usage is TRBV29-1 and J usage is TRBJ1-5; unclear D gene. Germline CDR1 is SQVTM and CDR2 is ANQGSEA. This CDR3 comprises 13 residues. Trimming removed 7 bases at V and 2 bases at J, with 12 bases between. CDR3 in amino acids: CSALSPGNQPQHF. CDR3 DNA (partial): TGCAGCGCGTTGTCCCCGGGCAATCAGCCC.

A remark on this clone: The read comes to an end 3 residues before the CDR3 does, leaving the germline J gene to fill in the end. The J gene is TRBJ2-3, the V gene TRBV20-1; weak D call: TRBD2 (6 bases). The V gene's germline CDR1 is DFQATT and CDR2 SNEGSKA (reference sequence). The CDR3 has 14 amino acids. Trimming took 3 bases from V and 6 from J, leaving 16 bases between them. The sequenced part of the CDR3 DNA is TGCAGTGCTAGGGAGGAGGGCCTCTTGGATACG. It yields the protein CSAREEGLLDT. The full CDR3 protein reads CSAREEGLLDTQYF.

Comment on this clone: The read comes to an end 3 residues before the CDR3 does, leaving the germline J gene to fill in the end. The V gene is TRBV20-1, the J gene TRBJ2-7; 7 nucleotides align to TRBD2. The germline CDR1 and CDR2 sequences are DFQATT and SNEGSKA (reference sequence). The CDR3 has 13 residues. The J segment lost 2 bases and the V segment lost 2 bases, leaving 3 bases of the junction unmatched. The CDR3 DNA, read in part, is TGCAGTGCTAGAAAACTAGCGACCTACGAG. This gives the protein CSARKLATYE. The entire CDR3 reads CSARKLATYEQYF.

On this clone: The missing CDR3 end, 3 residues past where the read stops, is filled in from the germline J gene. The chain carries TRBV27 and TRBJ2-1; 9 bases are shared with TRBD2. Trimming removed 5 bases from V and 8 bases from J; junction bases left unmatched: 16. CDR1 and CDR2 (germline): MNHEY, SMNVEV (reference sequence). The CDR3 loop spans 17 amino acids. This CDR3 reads CASSPRVLAGRGHEQFF. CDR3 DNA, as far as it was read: TGTGCCAGCAGTCCCCGGGTTCTAGCGGGAAGGGGGCATGAG.

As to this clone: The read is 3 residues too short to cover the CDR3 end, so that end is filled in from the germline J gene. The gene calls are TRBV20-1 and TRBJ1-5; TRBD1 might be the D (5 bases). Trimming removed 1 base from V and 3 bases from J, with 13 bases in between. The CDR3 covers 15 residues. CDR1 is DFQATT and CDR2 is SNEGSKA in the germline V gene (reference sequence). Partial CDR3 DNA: TGCAGTGCTAGAGTGGGGACTTTCTCCAATCAGCCC. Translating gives CSARVGTFSNQP. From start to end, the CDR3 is CSARVGTFSNQPQHF.

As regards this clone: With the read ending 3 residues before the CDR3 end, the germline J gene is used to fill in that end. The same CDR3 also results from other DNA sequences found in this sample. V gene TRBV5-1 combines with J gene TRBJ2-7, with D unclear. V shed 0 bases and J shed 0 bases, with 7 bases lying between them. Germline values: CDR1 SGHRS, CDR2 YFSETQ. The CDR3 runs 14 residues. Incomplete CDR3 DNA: TGCGCCAGCAGCTTGGAGGGTTTCTCCTACGAG. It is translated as CASSLEGFSYE. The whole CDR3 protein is CASSLEGFSYEQYF.

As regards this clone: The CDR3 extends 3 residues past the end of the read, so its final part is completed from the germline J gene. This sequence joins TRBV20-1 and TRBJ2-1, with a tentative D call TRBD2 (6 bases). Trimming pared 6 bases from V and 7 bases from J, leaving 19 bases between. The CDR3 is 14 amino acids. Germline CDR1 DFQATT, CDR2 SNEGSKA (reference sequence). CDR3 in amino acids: CSAEQDYYSNEQFF. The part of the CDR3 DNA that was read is TGCAGTGCGGAGCAGGACTATTATAGTAATGAG.

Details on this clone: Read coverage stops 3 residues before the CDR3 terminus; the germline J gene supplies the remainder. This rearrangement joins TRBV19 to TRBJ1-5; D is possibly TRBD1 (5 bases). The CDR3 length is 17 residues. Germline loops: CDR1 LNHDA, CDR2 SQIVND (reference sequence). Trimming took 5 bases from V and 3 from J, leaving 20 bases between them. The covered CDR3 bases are TGTGCCAGTAGTCCGCCTGCCCTCAGGGAGCACAATCAGCCC. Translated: CASSPPALREHNQP. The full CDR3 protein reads CASSPPALREHNQPQHF.

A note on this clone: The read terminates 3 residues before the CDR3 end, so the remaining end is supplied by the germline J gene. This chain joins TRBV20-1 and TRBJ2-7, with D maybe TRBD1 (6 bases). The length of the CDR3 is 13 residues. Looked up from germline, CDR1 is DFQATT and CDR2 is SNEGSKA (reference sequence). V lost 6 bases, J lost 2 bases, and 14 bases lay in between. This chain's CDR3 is CSAADSLTYEQYF. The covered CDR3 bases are TGCAGTGCCGCGGACAGTCTAACCTACGAG.

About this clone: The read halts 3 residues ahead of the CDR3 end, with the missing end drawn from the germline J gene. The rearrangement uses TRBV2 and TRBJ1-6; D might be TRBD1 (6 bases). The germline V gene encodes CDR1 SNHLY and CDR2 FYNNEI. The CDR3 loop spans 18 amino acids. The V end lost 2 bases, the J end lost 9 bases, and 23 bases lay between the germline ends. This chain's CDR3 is CASSEIGRWGGGGSPLHF. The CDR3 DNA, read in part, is TGTGCCAGCAGTGAAATTGGACGTTGGGGGGGCGGGGGTTCACCC.

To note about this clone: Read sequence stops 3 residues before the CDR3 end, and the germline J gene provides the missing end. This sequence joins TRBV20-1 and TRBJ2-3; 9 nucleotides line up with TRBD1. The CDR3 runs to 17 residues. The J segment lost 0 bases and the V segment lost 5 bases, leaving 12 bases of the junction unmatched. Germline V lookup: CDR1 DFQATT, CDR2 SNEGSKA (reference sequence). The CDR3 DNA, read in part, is TGCAGTGCTTCCGGGACAGGGATTATCGGCAGCACAGATACG. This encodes CSASGTGIIGSTDT. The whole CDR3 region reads CSASGTGIIGSTDTQYF.

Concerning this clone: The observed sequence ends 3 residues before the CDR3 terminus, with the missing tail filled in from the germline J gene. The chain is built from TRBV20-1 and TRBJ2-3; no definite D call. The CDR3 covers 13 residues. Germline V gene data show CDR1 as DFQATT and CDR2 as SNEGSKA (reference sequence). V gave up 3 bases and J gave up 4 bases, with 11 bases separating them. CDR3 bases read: TGCAGTGCTAGCGCCCCTCAGGCAGATACG. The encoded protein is CSASAPQADT. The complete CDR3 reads CSASAPQADTQYF.

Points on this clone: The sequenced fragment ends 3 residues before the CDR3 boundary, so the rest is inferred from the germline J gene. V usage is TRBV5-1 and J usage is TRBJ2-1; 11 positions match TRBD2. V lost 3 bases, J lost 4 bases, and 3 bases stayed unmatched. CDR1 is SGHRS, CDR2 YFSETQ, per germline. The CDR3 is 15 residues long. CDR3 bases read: TGCGCCAGCAGCTCGACTAGCGGGGTTTACAATGAG. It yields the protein CASSSTSGVYNE. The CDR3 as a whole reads CASSSTSGVYNEQFF. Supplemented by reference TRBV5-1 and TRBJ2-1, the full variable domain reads KAGVTQTPRYLIKTRGQQVTLSCSPISGHRSVSWYQQTPGQGLQFLFEYFSETQRNKGNFPGRFSGRQFSNSRSEMNVSTLELGDSALYLCASSSTSGVYNEQFFGPGTRLTVL.

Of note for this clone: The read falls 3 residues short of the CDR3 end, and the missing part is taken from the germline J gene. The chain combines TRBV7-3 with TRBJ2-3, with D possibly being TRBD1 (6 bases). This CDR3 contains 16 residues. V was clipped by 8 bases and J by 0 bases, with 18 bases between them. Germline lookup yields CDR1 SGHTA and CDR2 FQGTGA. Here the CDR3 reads CASARGGPFSTDTQYF. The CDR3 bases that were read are TGTGCCAGCGCAAGAGGGGGTCCCTTTAGCACAGATACG.

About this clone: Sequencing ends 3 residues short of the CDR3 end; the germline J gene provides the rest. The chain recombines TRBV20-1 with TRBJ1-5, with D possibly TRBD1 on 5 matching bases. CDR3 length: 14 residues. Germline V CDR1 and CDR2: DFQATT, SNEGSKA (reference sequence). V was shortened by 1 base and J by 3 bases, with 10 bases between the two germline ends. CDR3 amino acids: CSARVGDSNQPQHF. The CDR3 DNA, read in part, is TGCAGTGCTAGAGTAGGGGACTCCAATCAGCCC.

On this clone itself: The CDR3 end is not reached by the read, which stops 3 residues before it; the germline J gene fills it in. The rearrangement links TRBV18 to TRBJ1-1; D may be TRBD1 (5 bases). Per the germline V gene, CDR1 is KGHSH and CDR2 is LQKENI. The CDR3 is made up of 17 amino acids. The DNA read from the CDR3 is TGTGCCAGCTCACTCGACAAGGGGCGGACCCCGAACCTGAGA. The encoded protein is CASSLDKGRTPNLR. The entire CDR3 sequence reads CASSLDKGRTPNLRAFF.

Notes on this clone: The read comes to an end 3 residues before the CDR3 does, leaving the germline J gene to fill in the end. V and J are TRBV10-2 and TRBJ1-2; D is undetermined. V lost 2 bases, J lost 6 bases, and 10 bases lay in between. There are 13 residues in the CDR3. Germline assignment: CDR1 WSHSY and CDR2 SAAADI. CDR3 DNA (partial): TGCGCCAGCAGTGAGCGGGGAAATGATGGC. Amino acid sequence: CASSERGNDG. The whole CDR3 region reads CASSERGNDGYTF.

The CDR3 protein is CASSFGGVYEQYF. Incomplete CDR3 DNA: TGTGCCAGCAGTTTCGGGGGTGTGTACGAG. J is TRBJ2-7 and V is TRBV6-2 or TRBV6-3, with D perhaps matching TRBD2 (6 bases). The CDR3 end lies 3 residues beyond the end of the read and is filled in from the germline J gene. The CDR3 has 13 residues. Germline V lookup: CDR1 MNHEY, CDR2 SVGEGT. V was cut by 4 bases and J by 4 bases, with 11 bases left in between.

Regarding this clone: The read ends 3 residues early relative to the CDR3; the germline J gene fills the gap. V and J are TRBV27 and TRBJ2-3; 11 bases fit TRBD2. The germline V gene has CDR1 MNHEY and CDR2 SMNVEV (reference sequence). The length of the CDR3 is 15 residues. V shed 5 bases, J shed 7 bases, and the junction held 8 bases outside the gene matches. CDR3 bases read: TGTGCCAGCAGTCTTAGCGGGAGGGCCTTGAATACG. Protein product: CASSLSGRALNT. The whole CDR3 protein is CASSLSGRALNTQYF.

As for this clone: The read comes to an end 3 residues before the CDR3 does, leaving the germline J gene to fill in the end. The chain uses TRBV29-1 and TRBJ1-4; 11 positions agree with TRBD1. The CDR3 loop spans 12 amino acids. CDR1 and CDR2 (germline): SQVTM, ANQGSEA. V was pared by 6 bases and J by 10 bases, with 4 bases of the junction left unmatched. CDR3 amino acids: CSVGTGGAKLFF. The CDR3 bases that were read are TGCAGCGTGGGGACAGGGGGGGCAAAA. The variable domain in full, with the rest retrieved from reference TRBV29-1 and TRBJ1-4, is SAVISQKPSRDICQRGTSLTIQCQVDSQVTMMFWYRQQPGQSLTLIATANQGSEATYESGFVIDKFPISRPNLTFSTLTVSNMSPEDSSIYLCSVGTGGAKLFFGSGTQLSVL.